The text below deals with one T cell receptor (beta chain). The specificity of this receptor is unknown. No clone much larger than this one lies a single base away; base qualities are absent. Spanning cysteine to phenylalanine, the CDR3 consists of 16 amino acids. Of the read, only the CDR3 DNA is kept; its 48 bases are in frame from base 1. V has 5 bases trimmed and J has 5 bases trimmed; junction bases matching no gene number 10. CDR1 SGHTA and CDR2 FQGTGA are derived from the germline V gene. Every patient had bone marrow sampled at the time of active disease. Ficoll-Hypaque density gradient centrifugation was used to isolate the bone marrow mononuclear cells. CD138-negative cells were obtained by negative selection after labeling with CD138 magnetic microbeads on a MACS separator, removing myeloma plasma cells. The purity of the isolated cells was checked by flow cytometry with CD138 antibodies on an Attune NxT. Total RNA was extracted with TRIzol reagent and quantified with a NanoDrop spectrophotometer. Paired RNA-seq and IR-seq were performed on the CD138-negative bone marrow sample of each patient.

The data originate from a study of read filtering for tumor transcriptome and immune sequencing (dated by TCRdb to the early 2020s). In the study overall: The cohort consisted of roughly 16 male and around 14 female patients, with a mean age of approximately 66 years and an age range of 47 to 80. By revised international staging, eight or nine patients were R-ISS I, 16 were R-ISS II and about seven were R-ISS III. After DNase treatment, whole-transcriptome libraries were prepared using the TruSeq RNA Access Library Prep Kit. Per sample, about 3.5 to 11 million TCR-region mapped reads were obtained with IR-seq, compared with only roughly 75 to 1,400 with RNA-seq. Using the same bone marrow samples, the study ran both targeted immune repertoire sequencing and bulk whole-transcriptome sequencing and then compared the TCR repertoires from each method. A main aim was a read-filtering strategy for immune repertoire data, specifically whether clonotypes supported by a single read should be removed.

TCR libraries were built from approximately 400 ng RNA with the Immunoverse kit, using molecular barcoded adaptors covering alpha/delta and beta/gamma chains. The same RNA used for transcriptome sequencing was used for TCR library preparation. Sequencing of TCR libraries was carried out on an Illumina HiSeq 4000 with 2 x 150 cycles. From the authors' description of their analysis: Using MiXCR, which included quality filtering and error correction, TCR reads were aligned to human V, D, J and C references and then assembled into CDR3 clonotypes. Clonotype counts and gene usage diversity were analyzed with the tcR package in R. For inspection of raw mapping reads, RNA-seq reads were mapped by STAR aligner version 2.5.3a onto GRCh37 of the human genome. IR-seq fastq files were randomly downsampled with Seqtk 1.3 to test the effect of sequencing depth on detected clonotypes. Starting from the raw public reads, TCRdb applied fastp trimming at Q25, assembled clones with MiXCR and retained in-frame beta chains. For every CDR3 protein sequence, its rows merge into one entry that carries the most common genes and DNA. The authors' filters were not applied to this entry. This sample is represented by 50,000 to 65,000 distinct CDR3 sequences; roughly 19% of them were singletons. The ten largest clones take up approximately 11% of the sample.

Beyond this particular receptor, the publication reports: In IR-seq, 80% to 85% of clonotypes but roughly 4% of total reads were represented by single-read clonotypes, whereas in RNA-seq, 74.6% of clonotypes and approximately 44% of reads were represented by single-read clonotypes. The sorted CD138-negative fraction was a mixed bone marrow immune population, not purified T cells. Compared with RNA-seq, IR-seq captured clonotypes at much higher depth and more reliably, and a smaller IR-seq throughput was enough to identify most shared clonotypes. The correlation between IR-seq and RNA-seq shared clonotype proportions rose when single-read clonotypes were removed.

This receptor chain uses TRBV7-3 and TRBJ2-2, with 8 central nucleotides matching TRBD2. Sequencing input: a population of CD138-negative cells sorted from bone marrow. The sample's cell subset or site label is to be understood as: bone marrow mononuclear cells depleted of CD138+ plasma/myeloma cells by negative magnetic selection. This TCR came from a donor at least 40 years old with multiple myeloma. The DNA reads as follows: TGTGCCAGCAGCACCACGGGGGGGGGCGGAACCGGGGAGCTGTTTTTT. Its product reads: CASSTTGGGGTGELFF.